The next 14 T cell receptor beta chains were all read from a single sample in a study of blood T cells in healthy people across ages. With a J-beta primer mix and a sample-barcoded 5' primer, a second PCR ran 7 to 11 cycles. From the 5' RACE reads, TCRdb called clonotypes with MiXCR, one entry per CDR3 protein. Of about 1.4 million distinct CDR3 sequences listed, around 59% were seen once; the top ten hold 6.5% to 8.5%. Sequencing input: blood. The receptors shown here come from a man aged 18 to 29 in good health.

The chain is built from TRBV15 and TRBJ2-7; 8 nucleotides agree with TRBD1. The J segment lost 2 bases and the V segment lost 9 bases, leaving 9 bases of the junction unmatched. CDR1 and CDR2 (germline): LNHNV, YYDKDF (reference sequence). The CDR3 has 14 amino acids. The CDR3 nucleotides are TGTGCCACAACTGCCGACAGGGGTCCCTACGAGCAGTACTTC. Amino acid sequence: CATTADRGPYEQYF.

This clonotype was detected a few times. The V and J genes are TRBV4-3 and TRBJ1-2, with D unresolved. Germline V gene lookup returns CDR1 LGHNA and CDR2 YSLEER. The CDR3 has 14 amino acids. V lost 0 bases, J lost 8 bases, and 13 bases lay in between. CDR3 bases: TGCGCCAGCAGCCAAGATAGTAAGGGTAGGGGCTACACCTTC. Amino acid sequence: CASSQDSKGRGYTF.

This chain links TRBV7-6 with TRBJ1-6; no clear D. With 3 bases removed from V and 9 bases from J, the gap between germline ends came to 6 bases. The CDR3 covers 12 residues. The germline V gene encodes CDR1 SGHVS and CDR2 FNYEAQ. The DNA for the CDR3 is TGTGCCAGCAGCTTCGCTCTTTCACCCCTCCACTTT. Protein sequence: CASSFALSPLHF.

The chain links TRBV28 to TRBJ1-4; D possibly corresponds to TRBD1 (5 bases). V lost 5 bases to trimming and J lost 5 bases, with 12 bases between them. The CDR3 runs 14 residues. Looked up from germline, CDR1 is MDHEN and CDR2 is SYDVKM. CDR3 bases: TGTGCCAGCAGTCCCATTTGGGGGAATGAAAAACTGTTTTTT. Translating gives CASSPIWGNEKLFF.

This clonotype has more than one count but fewer than ten. The V and J genes are TRBV7-6 and TRBJ2-4, with 11 bases identical to TRBD1. The J call is uncertain, as TRBJ2-7 better fits the DNA end. Germline V CDR1 and CDR2: SGHVS, FNYEAQ. The CDR3 extends over 17 amino acids. CDR3 bases: TGTGCCAGCAGCTCCCAAGGCGGGACAGGGGGGTTCTACGAGCAGTACTTC. Translation: CASSSQGGTGGFYEQYF.

J is TRBJ2-4 and V is TRBV27; D is unresolved. The J call may be in error: the DNA end matches TRBJ2-7 better. The CDR3 contains 14 residues. Germline-derived CDR1 and CDR2 are MNHEY and SMNVEV (reference sequence). Here the CDR3 DNA reads TGTGCCAGCAGTTTGGCAAGCGACCACTACGAGCAGTACTTC. This sequence encodes CASSLASDHYEQYF.

The J gene is TRBJ2-2, the V gene TRBV20-1; D gene uncertain. V was clipped by 1 base and J by 4 bases, with 7 bases between them. This CDR3 has 13 residues. Germline CDR1 and CDR2: DFQATT and SNEGSKA (reference sequence). CDR3 amino acids: CSARATSTGELFF. CDR3 in DNA: TGCAGTGCTAGAGCTACTTCCACCGGGGAGCTGTTTTTT.

The chain links TRBV27 to TRBJ2-7; 8 bases agree with TRBD2. Trimming at V came to 2 bases and at J to 0 bases, leaving 9 bases not matched to a gene. Germline V gene lookup returns CDR1 MNHEY and CDR2 SMNVEV (reference sequence). The CDR3 is 17 residues long. The CDR3 bases are TGTGCCAGCAGTTTAAGCGGGGGCGCTCCTCTCTCCTACGAGCAGTACTTC. This gives the protein CASSLSGGAPLSYEQYF.

This rearrangement joins TRBV20-1 to TRBJ2-3, with 11 bases identical to TRBD2. The CDR3 runs 16 residues. Germline trimming cut 2 bases from V and 1 base from J; bases unmatched to any gene: 5. The germline gives CDR1 DFQATT, CDR2 SNEGSKA (reference sequence). The CDR3 coding sequence is TGCAGTGCTAGATCTCTTAGCGGGAGGGGCACAGATACGCAGTATTTT. Translated: CSARSLSGRGTDTQYF.

The rearrangement uses TRBV6-2 or TRBV6-3 and TRBJ2-1, with D tentatively TRBD1 or TRBD2 (5 bases each). Deletions cut 4 bases from V and 0 bases from J, with 16 bases between. Germline loops: CDR1 MNHEY, CDR2 SVGEGT. The CDR3 is made up of 17 amino acids. The CDR3: CASSLIPGPSSYNEQFF. In DNA, the CDR3 is TGTGCCAGCAGTTTGATACCGGGACCCAGCTCCTACAATGAGCAGTTCTTC.

This chain uses TRBV4-1 with TRBJ2-3; 8 positions agree with TRBD2. V dropped 7 bases and J dropped 4; count of bases not matched to a gene: 4. The CDR3 totals 13 residues. Germline values: CDR1 MGHRA, CDR2 YSYEKL. This chain's CDR3 is CASNGGAPDTQYF. The DNA for the CDR3 is TGCGCCAGCAACGGGGGGGCCCCAGATACGCAGTATTTT.

For this clonotype: A junction boundary mismatches the germline segment, possibly from a read error. J is TRBJ2-7 and V is TRBV20-1; a possible D gene is TRBD2 (5 bases). The germline V gene encodes CDR1 DFQATT and CDR2 SNEGSKA (reference sequence). This CDR3 is built from 11 residues. The CDR3 DNA reads TGCAGTGCTGGAGAGGGATACGAGCAGTACTTC. Its translation: CSAGEGYEQYF.

This clonotype showed up just a few times. V and J are TRBV20-1 and TRBJ2-3; tentatively, D is TRBD1 (6 bases). V was shortened by 3 bases and J by 1 base, with 20 bases between the two germline ends. The CDR3 loop spans 17 amino acids. Looked up from germline, CDR1 is DFQATT and CDR2 is SNEGSKA (reference sequence). For the CDR3, the DNA is TGCAGTGCTAGTCGTCCGTTATTGGGGGCCGGCACAGATACGCAGTATTTT. It specifies CSASRPLLGAGTDTQYF.

Here the CDR3 reads CASSDPLTYEAKNIQYF. As DNA, the CDR3 is TGTGCCAGCAGCGACCCCCTAACCTACGAAGCCAAAAACATTCAGTACTTC. The chain uses TRBV9 and TRBJ2-4; no clear D. The CDR3 runs 17 residues. V was pared by 3 bases and J by 0 bases, with 16 bases between. Germline V gene data show CDR1 as SGDLS and CDR2 as YYNGEE. The complete variable domain, with remaining parts taken from reference TRBV9 and TRBJ2-4, reads DSGVTQTPKHLITATGQRVTLRCSPRSGDLSVYWYQQSLDQGLQFLIQYYNGEERAKGNILERFSAQQFPDLHSELNLSSLELGDSALYFCASSDPLTYEAKNIQYFGAGTRLSVL.